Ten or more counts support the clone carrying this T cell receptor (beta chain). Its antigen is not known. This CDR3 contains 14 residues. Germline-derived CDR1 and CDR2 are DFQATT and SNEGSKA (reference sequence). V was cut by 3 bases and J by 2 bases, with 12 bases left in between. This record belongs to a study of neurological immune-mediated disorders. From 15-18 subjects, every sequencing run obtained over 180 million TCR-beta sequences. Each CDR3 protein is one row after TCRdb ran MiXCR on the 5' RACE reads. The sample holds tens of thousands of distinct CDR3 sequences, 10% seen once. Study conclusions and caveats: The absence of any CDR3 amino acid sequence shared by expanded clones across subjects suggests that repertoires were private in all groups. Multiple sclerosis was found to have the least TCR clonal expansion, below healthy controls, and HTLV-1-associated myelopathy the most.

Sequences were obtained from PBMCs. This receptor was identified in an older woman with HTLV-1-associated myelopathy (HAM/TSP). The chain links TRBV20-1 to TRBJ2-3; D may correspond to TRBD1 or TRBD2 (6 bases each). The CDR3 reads CSASGTGATDTQYF. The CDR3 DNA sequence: TGCAGTGCTAGCGGGACGGGGGCCACAGATACGCAGTATTTT.